These 9 T cell receptor beta chains were all obtained from the same sample, sequenced in a study of early T cells in non-severe SARS-CoV-2 infection. TCRdb redid the calling of the 5' RACE reads with MiXCR, one entry per CDR3 protein. The data show about 46,000 distinct CDR3 sequences, about 5.3% seen once. The sample was whole blood, taken at baseline. Receptor source: an adult who was a healthcare worker with PCR-confirmed SARS-CoV-2 infection or an uninfected control (not recorded which).

In its sample, this clonotype was seen many times. The chain joins TRBV10-1 to TRBJ2-5, with a possible D match to TRBD1 (5 bases). The CDR3 is 14 residues long. Germline V gene data show CDR1 as WNHNN and CDR2 as SYGVQD (reference sequence). Trimming cost V 3 bases and J 2 bases, with 10 bases left between them. The CDR3 is CASSDQGPQETQYF. DNA for the CDR3: TGCGCCAGCAGTGACCAGGGCCCGCAAGAGACCCAGTACTTC.

This clonotype was observed at least ten times. The genes are TRBV19 and TRBJ1-2; 8 bases are shared with TRBD1. This CDR3 contains 16 residues. V shed 4 bases and J 5 bases; nucleotides not matched to a gene: 12. Germline V gene lookup returns CDR1 LNHDA and CDR2 SQIVND (reference sequence). CDR3 residues: CASSTRQGIVLYGYTF. The DNA for the CDR3 is TGTGCCAGTAGTACCCGACAGGGGATCGTTCTATATGGCTACACCTTC.

The chain carries TRBV11-2 and TRBJ2-2; TRBD2 agrees at 7 bases. V was pared by 10 bases and J by 6 bases, with 8 bases of the junction left unmatched. CDR1 is SGHAT, CDR2 FQNNGV, per germline. This CDR3 spans 13 amino acids. This CDR3 reads CAILATTPGELFF. Written as DNA, the CDR3 is TGTGCCATACTAGCGACGACACCCGGGGAGCTGTTTTTT.

This clonotype was counted ten times or more. The chain is built from TRBV7-9 and TRBJ2-3, with 8 bases identical to TRBD1. The germline V gene encodes CDR1 SEHNR and CDR2 FQNEAQ (reference sequence). The CDR3 runs 16 residues. V lost 5 bases and J lost 3; bases outside the gene matches: 10. The CDR3 protein is CASSGTRGRGTDTQYF. The CDR3 coding sequence is TGTGCCAGCAGCGGTACCAGGGGGCGCGGGACAGATACGCAGTATTTT.

In its sample, this clonotype was seen many times. The J gene is TRBJ1-1, the V gene TRBV12-3 or TRBV12-4, with TRBD1 as a possible D gene (5 bases). V was clipped by 5 bases and J by 4 bases, with 11 bases between them. CDR3 length equals 13 residues. CDR3 sequence (DNA): TGTGCCAGCAGTCAGGGTATGGGCACTGAAGCTTTCTTT. It codes for CASSQGMGTEAFF.

This clonotype has just a few counts. The J gene is TRBJ1-2, the V gene TRBV3-1, with D unresolved. The CDR3 is 14 residues long. The ends were cut back, 0 bases at V and 3 bases at J, with 8 bases in the middle. Germline V lookup: CDR1 LGHDT, CDR2 YNNKEL (reference sequence). CDR3 DNA sequence: TGTGCCAGCAGCCAAGACGCGAGCTACTATGGCTACACCTTC. Encoded protein: CASSQDASYYGYTF.

The rearrangement links TRBV7-2 to TRBJ2-7, with 9 positions matching TRBD1. The CDR3 length is 15 residues. V shed 4 bases, J shed 1 base, and the junction held 5 bases outside the gene matches. The germline gives CDR1 SGHTA, CDR2 FQGNSA. This CDR3 reads CASSSIGTGSYEQYF. In DNA, the CDR3 is TGTGCCAGCAGCTCGATAGGGACAGGGTCCTACGAGCAGTACTTC.

V gene TRBV19 combines with J gene TRBJ2-2, with 7 nucleotides matching TRBD1. J lost 0 bases, V lost 3 bases, and 1 base had no gene match. This CDR3 has 15 amino acids. Germline CDR1 reads LNHDA; CDR2 reads SQIVND (reference sequence). CDR3 sequence (DNA): TGTGCCAGTAGTATCCAGGGGGCGAACACCGGGGAGCTGTTTTTT. Protein: CASSIQGANTGELFF.

At least ten counts were recorded for this clonotype. This chain links TRBV12-3 or TRBV12-4 with TRBJ2-2; a possible D gene is TRBD1 (5 bases). V was shortened by 4 bases and J by 4 bases, with 16 bases between the two germline ends. The CDR3 consists of 16 residues. DNA of the CDR3: TGTGCCAGCAGTTCCTTGTACCAGGGTCGCACCGGGGAGCTGTTTTTT. It codes for CASSSLYQGRTGELFF.